This T cell receptor beta chain appears in the sequencing data of a study of cytotoxic CD8 clonotypes in ibrutinib-treated CLL. The study, taken as a whole, reports: Sustained-remission and progressing patients were not sampled at matched times. Rare overall, public clonotypes shrank or held steady under therapy.

Investigators sought sequencing depths of between 1 in 200,000 and 1 in 1 million T cells. Libraries were prepared by immunoSEQ multiplex PCR; TCRdb keeps only in-frame clonotypes and omits some of them. Among about 50,000 clones listed, about half were seen once. Genomic DNA for TCR beta libraries, around 2 micrograms, came from cryopreserved PBMCs. In regard to this clone: Its antigen is as yet unknown.

The TCR was taken from a human donor with chronic lymphocytic leukemia. The specimen comprised PBMCs, sampled after 12 months of ibrutinib treatment.

The CDR3 reads CASRGTGGRYYGYTF. The CDR3 DNA sequence: TGTGCCAGCAGAGGAACAGGGGGCCGTTACTATGGCTACACCTTC. This chain connects TRBV28 to TRBJ1-2; 9 bases align to TRBD1. The CDR3 contains 15 residues. The V gene end was trimmed by 6 bases and the J gene end by 3 bases; junction bases not matched to a gene: 8. Per germline, CDR1 MDHEN and CDR2 SYDVKM.